A single T cell receptor (beta chain) is shown here with its context. How the authors handled the data: Estimation of nucleated cell counts relied on the amplification of reference gene primers. Repertoires were generated with immunoSEQ multiplex PCR, while TCRdb's copy carries only in-frame clones and drops some. V and J calls plus clone size are reproduced from that table; the DNA served to infer D and trimming. The sample yields a few hundred thousand clones, 82% seen once. The data derive from a study of blood T cell repertoires in COVID-19. Study details: From the United States, Italy and Spain came samples of acute and convalescent COVID-19. PBMCs, B-cell-depleted T cells, or T cells were the source of the cDNA or gDNA that made up the material.

Trimming at V came to 5 bases and at J to 8 bases, leaving 8 bases not matched to a gene. CDR3 length: 15 amino acids. CDR1 is LGHNA and CDR2 is YSLEER in the germline V gene. The source of this sequence is a woman aged 18-29 years with acute or convalescent COVID-19. The chain has TRBV4-3 and TRBJ2-1, with 11 bases that match TRBD2. The sample consisted of peripheral blood. The CDR3 here is CASSRLAGSGDEQFF. The CDR3 nucleotides read TGCGCCAGCAGCAGACTAGCGGGAAGCGGGGATGAGCAGTTCTTC.